This T cell receptor beta chain was sequenced during a study of blood T cell repertoires in COVID-19. Only in-frame clones appear in the TCRdb table, and some are missing; sequencing was by immunoSEQ multiplex PCR. The table lists tens of thousands of clones, roughly 84% of them singletons. The junction had 14 bases not matched to a gene; V was cut back by 1 base and J by 9 bases. The V gene's germline CDR1 is MNHEY and CDR2 SMNVEV (reference sequence). There are 17 residues in the CDR3. The TCR sequence derives from a human donor in a cohort sampled during active COVID-19. Sequencing input: peripheral blood. The chain recombines TRBV27 with TRBJ2-1; the match to TRBD2 covers 8 bases. The CDR3 reads CASSLLAHGRAGGEQFF. The DNA of the CDR3 is TGTGCCAGCAGTTTATTGGCTCACGGGAGGGCCGGAGGTGAGCAGTTCTTC.